This note documents a single T cell receptor (beta chain) sequence. The data belong to a study of blood T cell repertoires in COVID-19. Study-wide context: Some COVID-19 samples were acute and others convalescent; all came from the United States, Italy and Spain. T cells, B-cell-depleted T cells, or PBMCs supplied cDNA or gDNA.

CDR3 length equals 11 residues. V dropped 4 bases and J dropped 8 bases, with 6 bases sitting between them. Germline lookup yields CDR1 SNHLY and CDR2 FYNNEI. How the authors handled the data: Amplification of reference gene primers was used by the study to estimate nucleated cell counts. Clones were read by immunoSEQ multiplex PCR, and TCRdb kept only the in-frame ones, dropping some. V and J calls and clone size follow that table, whereas D and trimming were derived from the DNA. The data contain fewer than 25,000 clones, around 90% of them singletons. The receptor comes from a human donor in a cohort sampled during active COVID-19. This sequence joins TRBV2 and TRBJ2-1; D ambiguous. Sequencing was carried out using peripheral blood. CDR3 sequence: CASSGADEQFF. The CDR3 region has the DNA TGTGCCAGCAGTGGCGCCGATGAGCAGTTCTTC.